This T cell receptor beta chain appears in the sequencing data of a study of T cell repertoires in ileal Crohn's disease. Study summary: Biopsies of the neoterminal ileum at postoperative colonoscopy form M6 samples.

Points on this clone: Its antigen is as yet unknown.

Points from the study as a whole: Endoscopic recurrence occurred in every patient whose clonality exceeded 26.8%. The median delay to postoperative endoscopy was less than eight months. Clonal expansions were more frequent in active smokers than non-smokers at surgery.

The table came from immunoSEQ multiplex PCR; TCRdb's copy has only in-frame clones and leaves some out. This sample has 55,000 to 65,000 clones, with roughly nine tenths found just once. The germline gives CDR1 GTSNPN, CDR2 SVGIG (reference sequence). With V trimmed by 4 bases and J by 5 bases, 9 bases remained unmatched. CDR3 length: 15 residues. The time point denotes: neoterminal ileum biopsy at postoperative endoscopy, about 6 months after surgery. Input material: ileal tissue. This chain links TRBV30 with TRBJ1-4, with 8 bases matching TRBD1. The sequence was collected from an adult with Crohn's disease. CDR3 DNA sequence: TGTGCCTGGAAGCCGGGACAGGCCCCGAATGAAAAACTGTTTTTT. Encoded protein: CAWKPGQAPNEKLFF. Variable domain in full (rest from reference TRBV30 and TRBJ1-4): SQTIHQWPATLVQPVGSPLSLECTVEGTSNPNLYWYRQAAGRGLQLLFYSVGIGQISSEVPQNLSASRPQDRQFILSSKKLLLSDSGFYLCAWKPGQAPNEKLFFGSGTQLSVL.